This TCR beta chain stems from a study of high-grade serous ovarian cancer treatment subgroups. On the study more broadly: On average, approximately 14,000 reads and about 7,400 unique TCR beta rearrangements were obtained per sample. Overall study findings and caveats: Higher neoantigen levels went with greater TCR clonal relatedness.

Tumor tissue was taken before any definitive surgery or chemotherapy was given. This CDR3 spans 13 amino acids. J lost 7 bases, V lost 3 bases, and 6 bases had no gene match. CDR1 and CDR2 (germline): SGHKS, YYEKEE (reference sequence). This table comes from immunoSEQ multiplex PCR, and its TCRdb copy is limited to in-frame clones, with some not included. The top ten clones hold roughly 5.7% of a sample with about 5,600 clones, about 75% of them seen once. Comments on this clone: Its target is unknown.

The rearrangement joins TRBV5-5 to TRBJ1-2; 7 nucleotides agree with TRBD1. Sequenced input: tumor tissue. This receptor was taken from a human patient with high-grade serous ovarian cancer. The CDR3 spells CASSSGQLFGYTF. CDR3 nucleotide sequence: TGTGCCAGCAGCTCGGGACAGCTCTTTGGCTACACCTTC.